Listed below are T cell receptor beta chains from one sample, sequenced in a study of blood T cells in healthy people across ages. TCRdb fed the 5' RACE reads into MiXCR, producing one record per CDR3 protein. The table has 650,000 to 800,000 distinct CDR3 sequences, 45% to 60% seen once. Sequencing was carried out using blood. These receptors were obtained from a woman aged 80 or older in good health. The conserved cysteine and the conserved F or W are not part of the CDR3 here. Fields, in order: J gene, V gene, CDR3 protein.

j_gene: TRBJ2-5; v_gene: TRBV4-1; CDR3aa: ASSPLVLAPYQETQY
j_gene: -; v_gene: TRBV5-1; CDR3aa: ASSLGTVSNEQY
j_gene: TRBJ1-5; v_gene: TRBV29-1; CDR3aa: SVTGNDQPQH
j_gene: -; v_gene: TRBV28; CDR3aa: ASSTQTRDPFYEQY
j_gene: TRBJ2-7; v_gene: TRBV20-1; CDR3aa: SASSSGPSSYEQY
j_gene: TRBJ2-1; v_gene: TRBV27; CDR3aa: ASSLWGGGGNEQF
j_gene: TRBJ2-5; v_gene: TRBV6-1; CDR3aa: ASWKGGEY
j_gene: TRBJ2-3; v_gene: TRBV3-1; CDR3aa: ASSQTKDTQY
j_gene: TRBJ2-3; v_gene: TRBV7-2; CDR3aa: ASSLGEGVDTQY
j_gene: TRBJ2-7; v_gene: TRBV25-1; CDR3aa: ASPERAPPEQY
j_gene: TRBJ1-2; v_gene: TRBV4-2; CDR3aa: ASSQDRGVAWGYT
j_gene: TRBJ2-5; v_gene: TRBV7-9; CDR3aa: VSSLDGRVQETQY
j_gene: TRBJ2-3; v_gene: TRBV6-4; CDR3aa: ASSDSSGFLTDTQY
j_gene: TRBJ2-4; v_gene: TRBV20-1; CDR3aa: GAMGGAKNIQY